This T cell receptor beta chain derives from a study of T cells in Graves' hyperthyroidism and ophthalmopathy. Study findings and constraints: With a median lead of approximately 6.4 months before onset, the model predicted ophthalmopathy. Blood also held most thyroid clonotypes expanded beyond 0.001.

CDR1 is SNHLY, CDR2 FYNNEI, per germline. V lost 6 bases to trimming and J lost 6 bases; unmatched junction nucleotides: 7. This CDR3 has 14 residues. Ten or more counts support this clonotype. What it binds is unknown. The TCR beta CDR3 regions underwent amplification using RNA transcripts as the source. The HTBI set primed first-round TCR CDR3 RT-PCR. TCRdb fed the multiplex PCR reads into MiXCR, producing one record per CDR3 protein. The profile covers about 520,000 distinct CDR3 sequences, with around 21% appearing a single time and approximately 26% taken by the ten largest. No progression to ophthalmopathy during 18 months of follow-up defined stable disease. This sample holds PBMCs from around 9.9 ml fresh peripheral blood.

The rearrangement joins TRBV2 to TRBJ1-1, with 10 bases matching TRBD1. Sequenced sample: blood. The clonotype was recovered from a man aged 18 to 29 with Graves' hyperthyroidism. The CDR3 DNA reads TGTGCCAGCAGGGGGGACAGGGGAAAAGCTGAAGCTTTCTTT. Translating gives CASRGDRGKAEAFF.